These T cell receptor beta chains were read from a single sample in a study of Ad26.COV2.S vaccination and SARS-CoV-2 variants. Here immunoSEQ multiplex PCR was the method, and the copy in TCRdb shows in-frame clones only, minus some. The table has some 390,000 clones, roughly nine tenths seen once; the top ten hold about 3.6%. The material sequenced was peripheral blood, taken in a trial of Ad26.COV2.S vaccine versus placebo. All receptors derive from a person aged 18-60 years who received the Ad26.COV2.S COVID-19 vaccine or a placebo. Both conserved end residues are part of each CDR3. Each record gives: J gene, D gene, V gene, clone size, CDR3 DNA, CDR3 protein. D genes are given only for firm matches. Clone size appears in some rows only: once, few, many, or a class for an expanded clone.

J: TRBJ1-5; D: .; V: TRBV19; size: few; DNA: TGTGCCAGTAGTGTAAACGGGGATCAGCCCCAGCATTTT; CDR3: CASSVNGDQPQHF
J: TRBJ1-5; D: TRBD1; V: TRBV4-1; size: .; DNA: TGCGCCAGCAGCCAGGAGACAGGGTCTGATCAGCCCCAGCATTTT; CDR3: CASSQETGSDQPQHF
J: TRBJ1-2; D: .; V: TRBV19; size: .; DNA: TGTGCCAGTAGTAACCGGGACGCACACTATGGCTACACCTTC; CDR3: CASSNRDAHYGYTF
J: TRBJ1-1; D: TRBD1; V: TRBV5-6; size: .; DNA: TGTGCCAGCAGCTCGACAGGGGTGGCGGGGACTGAAGCTTTCTTT; CDR3: CASSSTGVAGTEAFF
J: TRBJ2-1; D: TRBD2; V: TRBV6-4; size: .; DNA: TGTGCCAGCAGTCCCTCAGGACTAGCCACAAGCTCCTACAATGAGCAGTTCTTC; CDR3: CASSPSGLATSSYNEQFF
J: TRBJ1-2; D: .; V: TRBV28; size: .; DNA: TGTGCCAGCAGCTCGGGTGCTAACTATGGCTACACCTTC; CDR3: CASSSGANYGYTF
J: TRBJ1-5; D: .; V: TRBV12-5; size: .; DNA: TGTGCTAGTGGTTTGGTACGGGTAGGGAATCAGCCCCAGCATTTT; CDR3: CASGLVRVGNQPQHF
J: TRBJ2-1; D: .; V: TRBV6-6; size: .; DNA: TGTGCCAGCACCTCCCTGGCGGGCAATGAGCAGTTCTTC; CDR3: CASTSLAGNEQFF
J: TRBJ1-2; D: .; V: TRBV19; size: .; DNA: TGTGCCAGTAGTAGGTCGGACTATGGCTACACCTTC; CDR3: CASSRSDYGYTF
J: TRBJ2-5; D: .; V: TRBV20-1; size: .; DNA: TGCAGTGCTAGTTGGCAGAGAGGACTCGGGGAGACCCAGTACTTC; CDR3: CSASWQRGLGETQYF
J: TRBJ2-7; D: .; V: TRBV29-1; size: once; DNA: TGCAGCGTTGCCCCGACGGTCCACGAGCAGTACTTC; CDR3: CSVAPTVHEQYF
J: TRBJ2-1; D: TRBD2; V: TRBV6-2/TRBV6-3; size: .; DNA: TGTGCCAGCAGTTACCCCAACTCCGGGACTAGCGGGGGTGGTAACAATGAGCAGTTCTTC; CDR3: CASSYPNSGTSGGGNNEQFF
J: TRBJ1-1; D: TRBD1; V: TRBV10-1; size: once; DNA: TGCGCCAGCAGGGGGACAGGGCCCGCGATCTTT; CDR3: CASRGTGPAIF
J: TRBJ2-4; D: TRBD1; V: TRBV5-6; size: .; DNA: TGTGCCAGCAGCAGGACAGGGCTGGAGTGGTACTTC; CDR3: CASSRTGLEWYF
J: TRBJ2-7; D: .; V: TRBV5-6; size: .; DNA: TGTGCCAGCAGCCCGGCCGGACAGGAGGGAACCTACGAGCAGTACTTC; CDR3: CASSPAGQEGTYEQYF
J: TRBJ2-3; D: TRBD2; V: TRBV6-5; size: few; DNA: TGTGCCAGCAAGCAGCGGGGTGAGAGAGATACGCAGTATTTT; CDR3: CASKQRGERDTQYF
J: TRBJ1-3; D: .; V: TRBV4-2; size: .; DNA: TGTGCCAGCAGCCAAGATCTTGCGGGGGATGGAAACACCATATATTTT; CDR3: CASSQDLAGDGNTIYF
J: TRBJ2-3; D: .; V: TRBV7-9; size: .; DNA: TGTGCCAGCACCCTGTACTCGGCAGATACGCAGTATTTT; CDR3: CASTLYSADTQYF
J: TRBJ1-1; D: .; V: TRBV29-1; size: .; DNA: TGCAGCGGGAAGGGACCTAGGACTGAAGCTTTCTTT; CDR3: CSGKGPRTEAFF
J: TRBJ1-5; D: .; V: TRBV6-6; size: .; DNA: TGTGCCACCATGTCGACGGGAGTTGGGCCCCAGCATTTT; CDR3: CATMSTGVGPQHF
J: TRBJ2-7; D: .; V: TRBV27; size: .; DNA: TGTGCCAGCAGCTTGGGGGGGGCCATTGTCGAGCAGTACTTC; CDR3: CASSLGGAIVEQYF
J: TRBJ1-4; D: TRBD1; V: TRBV5-6; size: .; DNA: TGTGCCAGCAGCCGACCGACAGGGCTTGGTCCTGAAAAACTGTTTTTT; CDR3: CASSRPTGLGPEKLFF
J: TRBJ1-3; D: .; V: TRBV25-1; size: .; DNA: TGTGCCAGCAGCGATGAAGAGGGGGACTCTGGAAACACCATATATTTT; CDR3: CASSDEEGDSGNTIYF
J: TRBJ2-1; D: TRBD2; V: TRBV6-2/TRBV6-3; size: .; DNA: TGTGCCAGCAGCCGGGGGGGAGAAGGGTACAATGAGCAGTTCTTC; CDR3: CASSRGGEGYNEQFF
J: TRBJ1-2; D: TRBD1; V: TRBV9; size: .; DNA: TGTGCCAGCAGCTCCAGGGGGGGAAACTATGGCTACACCTTC; CDR3: CASSSRGGNYGYTF
J: TRBJ1-5; D: .; V: TRBV6-4; size: few; DNA: TGTGCCAGCAGTGAGGACAGCTATAGCAATCAGCCCCAGCATTTT; CDR3: CASSEDSYSNQPQHF
J: TRBJ1-2; D: .; V: TRBV18; size: .; DNA: TGTGCCAGCTCACCTTCTATGGACCTACCCTATGGCTACACCTTC; CDR3: CASSPSMDLPYGYTF
J: TRBJ1-2; D: .; V: TRBV19; size: .; DNA: TGTGCCAGTAGTACAGGGAGGAGTGACTATGGCTACACCTTC; CDR3: CASSTGRSDYGYTF
J: TRBJ1-1; D: .; V: TRBV5-5; size: .; DNA: TGTGCCAGCAGGGCAGCGCTGGGGGCTAACACTGAAGCTTTCTTT; CDR3: CASRAALGANTEAFF
J: TRBJ1-1; D: TRBD1; V: TRBV6-4; size: .; DNA: TGTGCCAGCAGTCTGACAGGGGGCAACGGTGAAGCTTTCTTT; CDR3: CASSLTGGNGEAFF
J: TRBJ1-2; D: .; V: TRBV4-3; size: .; DNA: TGCGCCAGCAGCCAAGATCTGCTGCCTGGAGGCTACACCTTC; CDR3: CASSQDLLPGGYTF
J: TRBJ2-2; D: .; V: TRBV9; size: .; DNA: TGTGCCAGCAGCGTAGAAACAGGTGGCGGGGAGCTGTTTTTT; CDR3: CASSVETGGGELFF
J: TRBJ1-2; D: .; V: TRBV5-5; size: .; DNA: TGTGCCAGCAGCTTGGCCACGGGGATCAACTATGGCTACACCTTC; CDR3: CASSLATGINYGYTF
J: TRBJ1-2; D: TRBD1; V: TRBV6-2/TRBV6-3; size: .; DNA: TGTGCCAGCACCCCTACTCAGGGGGCATATGGCTACACCTTC; CDR3: CASTPTQGAYGYTF
J: TRBJ1-5; D: TRBD1; V: TRBV28; size: .; DNA: TGTGCCAGCAGATTAAGAAGGGACAGGGGGCGTAGGGGCAATCAGCCCCAGCATTTT; CDR3: CASRLRRDRGRRGNQPQHF
J: TRBJ1-2; D: .; V: TRBV14; size: .; DNA: TGTGCCAGCAGCCAAGATAGATGGGCAGCTTCACCTAACTATGGCTACACCTTC; CDR3: CASSQDRWAASPNYGYTF
J: TRBJ2-1; D: .; V: TRBV6-5; size: .; DNA: TGTGCCAGCAGTTACTCCGGGGGTTCCTACAATGAGCAGTTCTTC; CDR3: CASSYSGGSYNEQFF
J: TRBJ2-7; D: .; V: TRBV14; size: .; DNA: TGTGCCAGCAGCCTAGGACTTCGTGGGCAGTACTTC; CDR3: CASSLGLRGQYF
J: TRBJ2-6; D: TRBD1; V: TRBV7-2; size: .; DNA: TGTGCCAGCAGCCCAGAACGACAGGGAACTGGGGCCAACGTCCTGACTTTC; CDR3: CASSPERQGTGANVLTF
J: TRBJ1-1; D: .; V: TRBV5-1; size: .; DNA: TGCGCCAGCAGCTTGAATGTTTATAGGGGCCAGAACACTGAAGCTTTCTTT; CDR3: CASSLNVYRGQNTEAFF
J: TRBJ2-7; D: .; V: TRBV12-3/TRBV12-4; size: .; DNA: TGTGCCAGCAAGGGAAGAAGCTCCTACGAGCAGTACTTC; CDR3: CASKGRSSYEQYF
J: TRBJ2-7; D: .; V: TRBV21-1; size: .; DNA: TGTGCCAGCAGCAAGGCGGACAACTACGAGCAGTACTTC; CDR3: CASSKADNYEQYF
J: TRBJ1-4; D: TRBD1; V: TRBV29-1; size: .; DNA: TGCAGCGTTGACCAACAGGGGGGTGAAAAACTGTTTTTT; CDR3: CSVDQQGGEKLFF
J: TRBJ2-3; D: TRBD2; V: TRBV6-2/TRBV6-3; size: .; DNA: TGTGCCAGCAGTTACTCCCTCGACTTGGCGGGGGGCACAGATACGCAGTATTTT; CDR3: CASSYSLDLAGGTDTQYF
J: TRBJ2-7; D: TRBD1; V: TRBV5-1; size: .; DNA: TGCGCCAGCAGCTTGGCCGGGACAGGGGCCTACGAGCAGTACTTC; CDR3: CASSLAGTGAYEQYF
J: TRBJ2-4; D: .; V: TRBV12-5; size: .; DNA: TGTGCTAGTGGTACGGAAGCCAAAAACATTCAGTACTTC; CDR3: CASGTEAKNIQYF
J: TRBJ2-7; D: TRBD2; V: TRBV7-2; size: .; DNA: TGTGCCAGCAGCGTAGGACTAGCGGGGGGGGAGCAGTACTTC; CDR3: CASSVGLAGGEQYF
J: TRBJ1-2; D: .; V: TRBV7-6; size: .; DNA: TGTGCCAGCAGCTTAGTTTTAGAAGGCGATGGCTACACCTTC; CDR3: CASSLVLEGDGYTF
J: TRBJ2-3; D: .; V: TRBV6-5; size: once; DNA: TGTGCCAGCAGTTACTTTCGGGGGGCGGATACGCAGTATTTT; CDR3: CASSYFRGADTQYF
J: TRBJ1-2; D: TRBD1; V: TRBV2; size: .; DNA: TGTGCCAGCAGTGGGGTCGGGACAGGGGATGGCTACACCTTC; CDR3: CASSGVGTGDGYTF
J: TRBJ1-5; D: .; V: TRBV28; size: .; DNA: TGTGCCAGCAGTTTTAGCAATCAGCCCCAGCATTTT; CDR3: CASSFSNQPQHF